The source of this TCR beta chain is a study of CXCR3-negative and CXCR3-positive naive CD8 T cells. UMI-tagged TRB cDNA libraries were built via 5' RACE. TCRdb re-called the 5' RACE reads; one entry per CDR3 protein, DNA not given. Seen in this sample are some 130,000 distinct CDR3 sequences; the ten most common clones hold approximately 0.29%. This CDR3 comprises 15 residues. The V gene's germline CDR1 is SGHRS and CDR2 YFSETQ. Sample: naive CXCR3- CD8+ T cells from blood. The subset: CD45RO-CCR7+CD27+CD95- naive CD8+ T cells lacking CXCR3 (TNR3-). This TCR came from a human donor in good health. Some clones in this sample may be carry-over from other donors' samples. The chain employs TRBV5-1 and TRBJ2-1; the D call from TCRdb, TRBD2, cannot be confirmed without DNA. CDR3 amino acids: CASTPGLAEGNEQFF.